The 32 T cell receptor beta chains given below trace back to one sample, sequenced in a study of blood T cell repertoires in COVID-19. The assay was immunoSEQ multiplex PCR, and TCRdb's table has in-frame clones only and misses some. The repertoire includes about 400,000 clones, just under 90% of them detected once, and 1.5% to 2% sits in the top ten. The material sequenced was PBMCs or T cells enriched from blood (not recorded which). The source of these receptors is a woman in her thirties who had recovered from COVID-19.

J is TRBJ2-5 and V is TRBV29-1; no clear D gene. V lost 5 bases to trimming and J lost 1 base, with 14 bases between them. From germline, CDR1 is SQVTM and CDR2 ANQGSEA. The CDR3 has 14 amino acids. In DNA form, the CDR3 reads TGCAGCGTTTCCCCATTCGCAGTCCAAGAGACCCAGTACTTC. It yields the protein CSVSPFAVQETQYF.

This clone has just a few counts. The CDR3 loop is CASSFNEETQYF. CDR3 DNA: TGCGCCAGCAGCTTTAATGAAGAGACCCAGTACTTC. The V and J genes are TRBV5-1 and TRBJ2-5; D is unclear. The germline CDR1 and CDR2 sequences are SGHRS and YFSETQ. The CDR3 sequence is 12 residues long. Between the trimmed V and J ends, which lost 2 bases and 3 bases, there was a span of 5 bases.

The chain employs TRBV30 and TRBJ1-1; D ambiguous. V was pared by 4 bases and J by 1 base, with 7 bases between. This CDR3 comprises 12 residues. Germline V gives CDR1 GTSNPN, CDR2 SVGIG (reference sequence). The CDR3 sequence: CAWTVQNTEAFF. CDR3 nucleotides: TGTGCCTGGACAGTGCAGAACACTGAAGCTTTCTTT.

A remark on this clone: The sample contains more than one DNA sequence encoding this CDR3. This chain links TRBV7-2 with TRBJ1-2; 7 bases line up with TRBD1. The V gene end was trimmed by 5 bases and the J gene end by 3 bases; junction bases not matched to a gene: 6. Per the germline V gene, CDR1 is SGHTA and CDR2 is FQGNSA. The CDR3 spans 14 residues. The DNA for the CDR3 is TGTGCCAGCAGCCCCCAGGGGGTTGACTATGGCTACACCTTC. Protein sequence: CASSPQGVDYGYTF.

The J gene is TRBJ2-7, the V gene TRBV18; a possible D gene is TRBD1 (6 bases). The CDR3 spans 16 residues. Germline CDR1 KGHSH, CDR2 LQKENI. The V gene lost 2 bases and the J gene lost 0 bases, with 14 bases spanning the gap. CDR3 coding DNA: TGTGCCAGCTCACCAACCCCGCCAGGGGCCTCCTACGAGCAGTACTTC. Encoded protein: CASSPTPPGASYEQYF.

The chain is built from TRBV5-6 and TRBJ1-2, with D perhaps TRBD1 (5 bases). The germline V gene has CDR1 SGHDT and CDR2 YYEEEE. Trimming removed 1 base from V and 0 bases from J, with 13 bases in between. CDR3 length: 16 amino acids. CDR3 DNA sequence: TGTGCCAGCAGCTTGTTCGGGGGAGCAGCTAACTATGGCTACACCTTC. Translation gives CASSLFGGAANYGYTF.

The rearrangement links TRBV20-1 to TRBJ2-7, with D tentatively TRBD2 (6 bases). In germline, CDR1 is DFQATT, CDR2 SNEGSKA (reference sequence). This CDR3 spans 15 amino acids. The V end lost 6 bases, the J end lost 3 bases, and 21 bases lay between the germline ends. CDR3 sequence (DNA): TGCAGTGCGAGTTGGGGAGGAGAGATTGGCTACGAGCAGTACTTC. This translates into CSASWGGEIGYEQYF.

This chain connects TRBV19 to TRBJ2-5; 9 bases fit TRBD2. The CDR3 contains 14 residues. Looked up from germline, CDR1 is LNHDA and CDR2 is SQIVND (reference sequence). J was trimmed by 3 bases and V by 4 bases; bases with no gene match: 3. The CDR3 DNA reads TGTGCCAGTAGTACCAGACTAGCGGAAGAGACCCAGTACTTC. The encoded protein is CASSTRLAEETQYF.

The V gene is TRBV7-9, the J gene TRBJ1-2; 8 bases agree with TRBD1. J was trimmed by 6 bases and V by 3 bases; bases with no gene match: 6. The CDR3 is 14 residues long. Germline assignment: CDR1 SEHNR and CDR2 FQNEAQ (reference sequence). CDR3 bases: TGTGCCAGCAGCTTTCGGACAGGGAAAGATGGCTACACCTTC. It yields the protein CASSFRTGKDGYTF.

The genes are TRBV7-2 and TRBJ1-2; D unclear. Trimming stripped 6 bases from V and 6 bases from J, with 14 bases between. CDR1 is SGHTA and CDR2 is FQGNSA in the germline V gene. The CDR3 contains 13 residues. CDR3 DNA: TGTGCCAGCAGGTGGTCCGAGACTGATGGCTACACCTTC. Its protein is CASRWSETDGYTF.

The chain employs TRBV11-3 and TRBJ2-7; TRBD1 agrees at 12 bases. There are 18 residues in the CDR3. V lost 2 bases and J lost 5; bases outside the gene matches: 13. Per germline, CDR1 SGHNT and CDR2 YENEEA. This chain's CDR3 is CASSLPVAPGQGADEQYF. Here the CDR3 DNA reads TGTGCCAGCAGCTTACCCGTCGCACCGGGACAGGGGGCAGACGAGCAGTACTTC.

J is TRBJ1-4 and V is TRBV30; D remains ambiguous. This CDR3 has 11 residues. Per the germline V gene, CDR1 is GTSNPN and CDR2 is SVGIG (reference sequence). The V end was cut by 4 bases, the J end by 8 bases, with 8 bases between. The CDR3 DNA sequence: TGTGCCTGGACCGACTGGGAAAAACTGTTTTTT. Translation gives CAWTDWEKLFF.

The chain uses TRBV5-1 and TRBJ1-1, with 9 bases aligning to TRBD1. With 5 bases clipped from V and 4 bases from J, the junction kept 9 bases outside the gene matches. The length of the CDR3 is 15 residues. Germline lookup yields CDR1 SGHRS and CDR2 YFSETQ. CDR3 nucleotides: TGCGCCAGCAGTCACGGGGACAGGGAGGGCACTGAAGCTTTCTTT. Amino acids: CASSHGDREGTEAFF.

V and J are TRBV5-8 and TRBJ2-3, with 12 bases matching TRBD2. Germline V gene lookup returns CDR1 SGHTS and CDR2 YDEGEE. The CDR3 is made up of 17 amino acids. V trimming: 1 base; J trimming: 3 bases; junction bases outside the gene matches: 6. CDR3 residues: CASSLSRTSGTTDTQYF. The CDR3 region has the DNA TGTGCCAGCAGCTTGAGTCGGACTAGCGGGACGACAGATACGCAGTATTTT. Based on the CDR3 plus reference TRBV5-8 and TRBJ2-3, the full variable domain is EAGVTQSPTHLIKTRGQQATLRCSPISGHTSVYWYQQALGLGLQFLLWYDEGEERNRGNFPPRFSGRQFPNYSSELNVNALELEDSALYLCASSLSRTSGTTDTQYFGPGTRLTVL.

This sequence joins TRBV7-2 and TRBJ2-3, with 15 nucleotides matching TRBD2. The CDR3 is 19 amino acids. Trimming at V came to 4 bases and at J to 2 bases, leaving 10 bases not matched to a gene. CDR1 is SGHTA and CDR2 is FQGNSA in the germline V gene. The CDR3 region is CASSSLGLAGGLVTDTQYF. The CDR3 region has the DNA TGTGCCAGCAGCTCGCTCGGACTAGCGGGGGGGCTGGTCACAGATACGCAGTATTTT.

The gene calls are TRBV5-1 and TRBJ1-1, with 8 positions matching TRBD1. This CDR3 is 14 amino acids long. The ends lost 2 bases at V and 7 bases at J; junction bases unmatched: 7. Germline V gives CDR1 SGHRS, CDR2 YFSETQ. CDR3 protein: CASSLQGEGDEAFF. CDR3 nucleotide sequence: TGCGCCAGCAGCTTACAGGGGGAGGGGGATGAAGCTTTCTTT.

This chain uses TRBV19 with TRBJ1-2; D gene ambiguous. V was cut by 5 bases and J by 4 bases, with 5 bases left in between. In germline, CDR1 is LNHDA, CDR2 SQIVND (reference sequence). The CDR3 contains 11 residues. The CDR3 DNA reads TGTGCCAGTAGTTTCAGCTATGGCTACACCTTC. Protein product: CASSFSYGYTF.

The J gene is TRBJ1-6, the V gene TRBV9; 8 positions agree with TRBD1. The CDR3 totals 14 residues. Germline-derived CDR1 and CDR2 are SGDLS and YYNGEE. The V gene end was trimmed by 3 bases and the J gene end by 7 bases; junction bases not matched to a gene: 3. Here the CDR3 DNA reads TGTGCCAGCAGCGCAGGGGGCGGGAATTCACCCCTCCACTTT. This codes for CASSAGGGNSPLHF. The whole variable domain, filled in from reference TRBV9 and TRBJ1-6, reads DSGVTQTPKHLITATGQRVTLRCSPRSGDLSVYWYQQSLDQGLQFLIQYYNGEERAKGNILERFSAQQFPDLHSELNLSSLELGDSALYFCASSAGGGNSPLHFGNGTRLTVT.

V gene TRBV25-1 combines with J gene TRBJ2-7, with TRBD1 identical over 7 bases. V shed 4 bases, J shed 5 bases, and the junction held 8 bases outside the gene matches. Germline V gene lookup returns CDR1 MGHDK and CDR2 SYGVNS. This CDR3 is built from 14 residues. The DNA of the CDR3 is TGTGCCAGCAGTGGGCCAGGGGGTAGGGACGAGCAGTACTTC. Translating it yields CASSGPGGRDEQYF.

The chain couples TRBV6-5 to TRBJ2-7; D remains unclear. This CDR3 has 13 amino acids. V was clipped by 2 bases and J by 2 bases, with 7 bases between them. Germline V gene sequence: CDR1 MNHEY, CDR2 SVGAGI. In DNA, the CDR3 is TGTGCCAGCAGTTACGACTTAGCCTACGAGCAGTACTTC. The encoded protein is CASSYDLAYEQYF.

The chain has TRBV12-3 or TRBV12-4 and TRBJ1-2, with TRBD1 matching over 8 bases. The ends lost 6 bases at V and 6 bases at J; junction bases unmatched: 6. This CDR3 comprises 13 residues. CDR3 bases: TGTGCCAGCAGCCTCGGACAGGGCGATGGCTACACCTTC. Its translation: CASSLGQGDGYTF.

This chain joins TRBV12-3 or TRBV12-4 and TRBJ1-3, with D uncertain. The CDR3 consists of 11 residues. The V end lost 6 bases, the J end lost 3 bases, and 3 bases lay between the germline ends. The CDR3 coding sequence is TGTGCCAGCAGATATGGAAACACCATATATTTT. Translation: CASRYGNTIYF.

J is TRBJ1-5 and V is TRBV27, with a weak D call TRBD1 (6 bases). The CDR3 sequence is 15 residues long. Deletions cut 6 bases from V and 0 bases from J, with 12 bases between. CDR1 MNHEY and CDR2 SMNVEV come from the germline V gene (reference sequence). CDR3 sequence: CASRVDRNSNQPQHF. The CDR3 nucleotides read TGTGCCAGCAGGGTGGACAGAAATAGCAATCAGCCCCAGCATTTT.

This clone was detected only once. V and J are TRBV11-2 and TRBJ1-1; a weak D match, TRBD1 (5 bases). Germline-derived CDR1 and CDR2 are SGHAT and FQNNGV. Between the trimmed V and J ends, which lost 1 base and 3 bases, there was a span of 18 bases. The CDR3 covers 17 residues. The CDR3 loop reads CASSLGPGLLLDTEAFF. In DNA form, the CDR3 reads TGTGCCAGCAGCTTAGGGCCAGGGTTGTTATTGGACACTGAAGCTTTCTTT.

CDR3 DNA: TGTGCCAGCAGCTTAGATGGACAGGGAACAGATACGCAGTATTTT. Its translation is CASSLDGQGTDTQYF. V and J are TRBV11-3 and TRBJ2-3; TRBD1 agrees at 8 bases. Trimming took 0 bases from V and 3 from J; bases not matched to a gene: 2. This CDR3 is 15 amino acids long. CDR1 is SGHNT, CDR2 YENEEA, per germline.

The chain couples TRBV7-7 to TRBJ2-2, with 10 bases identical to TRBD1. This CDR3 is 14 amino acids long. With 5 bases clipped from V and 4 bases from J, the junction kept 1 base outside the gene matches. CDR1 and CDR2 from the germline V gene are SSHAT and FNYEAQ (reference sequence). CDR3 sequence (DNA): TGTGCCAGCAGCCGGGACAGGGGCACCGGGGAGCTGTTTTTT. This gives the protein CASSRDRGTGELFF.

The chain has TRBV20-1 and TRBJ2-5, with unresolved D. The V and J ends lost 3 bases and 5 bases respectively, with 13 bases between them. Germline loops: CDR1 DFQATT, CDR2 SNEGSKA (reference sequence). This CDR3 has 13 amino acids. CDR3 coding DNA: TGCAGTGCTAGTCCCGCAGGTCGTGAGACCCAGTACTTC. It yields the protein CSASPAGRETQYF.

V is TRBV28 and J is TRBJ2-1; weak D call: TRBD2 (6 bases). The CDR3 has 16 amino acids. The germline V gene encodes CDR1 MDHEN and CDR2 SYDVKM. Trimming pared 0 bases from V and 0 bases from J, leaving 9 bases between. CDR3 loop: CASSLWTTSSYNEQFF. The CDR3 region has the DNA TGTGCCAGCAGTTTATGGACGACTAGCTCCTACAATGAGCAGTTCTTC.

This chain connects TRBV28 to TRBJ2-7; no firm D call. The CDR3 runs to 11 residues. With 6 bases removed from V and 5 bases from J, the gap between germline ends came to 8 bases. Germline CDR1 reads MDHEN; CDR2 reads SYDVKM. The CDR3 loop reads CASRLQNEQYF. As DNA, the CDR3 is TGTGCCAGCAGGCTACAGAACGAGCAGTACTTC.

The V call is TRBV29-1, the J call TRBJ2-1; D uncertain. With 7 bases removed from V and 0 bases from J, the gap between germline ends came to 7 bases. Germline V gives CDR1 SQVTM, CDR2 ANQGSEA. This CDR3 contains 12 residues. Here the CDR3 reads CSAHISYNEQFF. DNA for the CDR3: TGCAGCGCACACATCTCCTACAATGAGCAGTTCTTC.

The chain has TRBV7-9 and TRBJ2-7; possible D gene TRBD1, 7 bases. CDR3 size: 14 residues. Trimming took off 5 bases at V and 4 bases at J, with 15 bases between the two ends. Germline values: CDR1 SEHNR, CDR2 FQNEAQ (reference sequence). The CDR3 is CASSPRGTAYEQYF. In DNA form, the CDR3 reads TGTGCCAGCAGCCCTCGCGGGACAGCGTACGAGCAGTACTTC.

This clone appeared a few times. Here the CDR3 DNA reads TGTGCCAGCAGCTTTTCATCGGACACTGAAGCTTTCTTT. Residues: CASSFSSDTEAFF. The chain carries TRBV9 and TRBJ1-1; D is unclear. Per germline, CDR1 SGDLS and CDR2 YYNGEE. V was shortened by 4 bases and J by 3 bases, with 10 bases between the two germline ends. The CDR3 runs to 13 residues.